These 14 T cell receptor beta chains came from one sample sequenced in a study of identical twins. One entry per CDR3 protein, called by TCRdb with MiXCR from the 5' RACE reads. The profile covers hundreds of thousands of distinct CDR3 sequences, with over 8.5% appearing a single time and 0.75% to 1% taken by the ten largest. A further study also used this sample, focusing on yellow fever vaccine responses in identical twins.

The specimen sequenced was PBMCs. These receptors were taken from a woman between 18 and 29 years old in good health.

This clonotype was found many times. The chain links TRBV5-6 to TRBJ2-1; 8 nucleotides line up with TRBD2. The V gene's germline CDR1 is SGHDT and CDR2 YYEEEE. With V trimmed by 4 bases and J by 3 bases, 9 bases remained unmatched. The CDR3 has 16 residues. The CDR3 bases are TGTGCCAGCAGCACCACTGCGGGACTAGGCTACAATGAGCAGTTCTTC. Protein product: CASSTTAGLGYNEQFF.

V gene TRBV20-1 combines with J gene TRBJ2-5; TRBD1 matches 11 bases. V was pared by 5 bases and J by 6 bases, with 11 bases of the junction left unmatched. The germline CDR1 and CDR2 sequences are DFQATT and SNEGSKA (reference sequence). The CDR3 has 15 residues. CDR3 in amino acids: CSAPPGGQGVKTQYF. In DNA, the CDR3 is TGCAGTGCTCCCCCCGGGGGACAGGGGGTAAAGACCCAGTACTTC.

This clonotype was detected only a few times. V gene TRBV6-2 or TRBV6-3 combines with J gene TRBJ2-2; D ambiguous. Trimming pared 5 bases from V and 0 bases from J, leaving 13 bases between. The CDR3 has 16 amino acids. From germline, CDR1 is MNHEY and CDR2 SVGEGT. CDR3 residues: CASSPDPFANTGELFF. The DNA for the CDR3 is TGTGCCAGCAGTCCGGACCCATTCGCGAACACCGGGGAGCTGTTTTTT.

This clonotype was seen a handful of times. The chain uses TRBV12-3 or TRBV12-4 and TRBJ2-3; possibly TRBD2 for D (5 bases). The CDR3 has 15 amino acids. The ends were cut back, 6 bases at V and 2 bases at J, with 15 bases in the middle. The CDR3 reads CASSNRGGLTDTQYF. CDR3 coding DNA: TGTGCCAGCAGCAACCGGGGTGGTCTCACAGATACGCAGTATTTT.

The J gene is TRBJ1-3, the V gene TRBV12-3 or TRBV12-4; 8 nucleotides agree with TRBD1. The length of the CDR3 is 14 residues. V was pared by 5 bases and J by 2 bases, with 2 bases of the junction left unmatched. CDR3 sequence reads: CASSSRGPGNTIYF. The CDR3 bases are TGTGCCAGCAGTAGCAGGGGGCCTGGAAACACCATATATTTT.

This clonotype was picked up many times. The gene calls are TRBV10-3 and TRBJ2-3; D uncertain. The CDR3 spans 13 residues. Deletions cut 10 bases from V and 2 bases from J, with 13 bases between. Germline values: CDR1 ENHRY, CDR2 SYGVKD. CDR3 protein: CATISTTTDTQYF. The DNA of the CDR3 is TGTGCCACCATCTCTACGACCACAGATACGCAGTATTTT.

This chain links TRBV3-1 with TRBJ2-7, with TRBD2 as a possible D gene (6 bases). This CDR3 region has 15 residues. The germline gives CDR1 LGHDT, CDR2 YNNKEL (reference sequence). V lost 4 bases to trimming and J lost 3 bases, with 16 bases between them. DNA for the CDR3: TGTGCCAGCAGCCTTCGGGGAGGACTAAGCTACGAGCAGTACTTC. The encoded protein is CASSLRGGLSYEQYF.

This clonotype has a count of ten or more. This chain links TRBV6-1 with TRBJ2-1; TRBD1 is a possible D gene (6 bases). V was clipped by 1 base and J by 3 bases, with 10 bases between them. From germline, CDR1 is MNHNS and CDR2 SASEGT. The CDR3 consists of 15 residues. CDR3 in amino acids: CASSEDQGHYNEQFF. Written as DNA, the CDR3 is TGTGCCAGCAGTGAAGATCAGGGACACTACAATGAGCAGTTCTTC.

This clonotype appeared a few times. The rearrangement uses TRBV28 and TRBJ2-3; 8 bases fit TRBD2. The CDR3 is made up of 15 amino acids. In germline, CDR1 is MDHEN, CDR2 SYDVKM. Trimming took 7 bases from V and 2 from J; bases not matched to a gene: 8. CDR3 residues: CASTESGSPTDTQYF. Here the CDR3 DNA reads TGTGCCAGCACCGAGAGCGGGAGCCCCACAGATACGCAGTATTTT. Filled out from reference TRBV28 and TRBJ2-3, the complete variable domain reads DVKVTQSSRYLVKRTGEKVFLECVQDMDHENMFWYRQDPGLGLRLIYFSYDVKMKEKGDIPEGYSVSREKKERFSLILESASTNQTSMYLCASTESGSPTDTQYFGPGTRLTVL.

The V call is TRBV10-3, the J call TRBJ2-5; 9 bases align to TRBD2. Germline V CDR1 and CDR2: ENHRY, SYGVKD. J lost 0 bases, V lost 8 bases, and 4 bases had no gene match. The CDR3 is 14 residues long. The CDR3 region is CAIRASGNQETQYF. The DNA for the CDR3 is TGTGCCATCCGGGCTAGCGGGAACCAAGAGACCCAGTACTTC.

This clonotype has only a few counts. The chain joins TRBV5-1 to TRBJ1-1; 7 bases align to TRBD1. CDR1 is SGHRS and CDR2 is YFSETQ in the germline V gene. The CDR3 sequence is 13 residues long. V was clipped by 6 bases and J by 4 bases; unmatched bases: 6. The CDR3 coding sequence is TGCGCCAGCACCCAAAACAGGGGCACTGAAGCTTTCTTT. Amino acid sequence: CASTQNRGTEAFF.

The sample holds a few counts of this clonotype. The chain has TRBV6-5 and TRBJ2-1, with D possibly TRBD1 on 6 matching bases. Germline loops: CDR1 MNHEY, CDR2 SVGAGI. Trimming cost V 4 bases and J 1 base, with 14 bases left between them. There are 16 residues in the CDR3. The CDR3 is CASSSPTGQSYNEQFF. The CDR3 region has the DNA TGTGCCAGCAGTTCCCCAACAGGGCAATCCTACAATGAGCAGTTCTTC.

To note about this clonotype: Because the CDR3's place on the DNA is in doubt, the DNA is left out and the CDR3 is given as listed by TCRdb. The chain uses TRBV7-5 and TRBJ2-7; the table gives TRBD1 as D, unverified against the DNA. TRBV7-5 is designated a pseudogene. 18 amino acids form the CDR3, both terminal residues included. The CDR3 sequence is CISVPEANSDRGTYEQYF.

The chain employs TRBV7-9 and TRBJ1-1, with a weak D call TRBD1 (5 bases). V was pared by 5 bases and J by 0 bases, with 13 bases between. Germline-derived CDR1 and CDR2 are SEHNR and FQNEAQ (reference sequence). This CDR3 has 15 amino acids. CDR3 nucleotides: TGTGCCAGCAGCAAGTTGGCGGGGCTGAACACTGAAGCTTTCTTT. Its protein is CASSKLAGLNTEAFF.